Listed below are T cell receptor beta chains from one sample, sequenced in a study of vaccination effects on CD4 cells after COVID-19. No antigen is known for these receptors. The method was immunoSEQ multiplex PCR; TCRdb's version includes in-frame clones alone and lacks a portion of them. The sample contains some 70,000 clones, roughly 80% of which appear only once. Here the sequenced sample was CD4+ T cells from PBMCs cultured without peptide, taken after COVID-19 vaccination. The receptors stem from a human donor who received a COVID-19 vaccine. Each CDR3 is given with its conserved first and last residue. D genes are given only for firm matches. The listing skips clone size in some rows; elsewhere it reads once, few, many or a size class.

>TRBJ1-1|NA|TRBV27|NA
CASRTGGKWTEAFF
TGTGCCAGCAGGACGGGTGGGAAATGGACTGAAGCTTTCTTT
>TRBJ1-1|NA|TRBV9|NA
CASSVTSNTEAFF
TGTGCCAGCAGCGTAACGTCTAACACTGAAGCTTTCTTT
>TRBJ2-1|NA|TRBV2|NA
CASSNNLGNEQFF
TGTGCCAGCAGCAATAACTTGGGCAATGAGCAGTTCTTC
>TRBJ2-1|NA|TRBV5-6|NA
CASSFSAAQFF
TGTGCCAGCAGCTTTTCGGCAGCGCAGTTCTTC
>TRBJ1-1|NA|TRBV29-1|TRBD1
CSGTGAWAEAFF
TGCAGCGGGACAGGGGCCTGGGCTGAAGCTTTCTTT
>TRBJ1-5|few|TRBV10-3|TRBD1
CAISGQGPSNQPQHF
TGTGCCATCAGTGGACAGGGTCCTAGCAATCAGCCCCAGCATTTT
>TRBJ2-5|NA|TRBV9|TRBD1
CASSVVGQAYETQYF
TGTGCCAGCAGCGTAGTGGGACAGGCATACGAGACCCAGTACTTC
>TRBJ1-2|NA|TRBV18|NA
CASSPRRQPYGYTF
TGTGCCAGCTCTCCGAGGCGGCAGCCCTATGGCTACACCTTC
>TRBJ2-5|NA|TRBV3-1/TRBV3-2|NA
CASSQVGGTQETQYF
TGTGCCAGCAGCCAAGTGGGGGGAACCCAAGAGACCCAGTACTTC
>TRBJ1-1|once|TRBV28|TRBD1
CASSLRTWTGIVNTEAFF
TGTGCCAGCAGCCTCCGTACGTGGACAGGAATTGTGAACACTGAAGCTTTCTTT
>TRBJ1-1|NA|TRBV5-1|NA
CASSQRLAGEDPEAFF
TGCGCCAGCAGCCAACGCTTAGCGGGGGAGGACCCTGAAGCTTTCTTT
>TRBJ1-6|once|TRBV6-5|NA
CASKDRSSYNSPLHF
TGTGCCAGCAAGGATAGGAGCTCCTATAATTCACCCCTCCACTTT
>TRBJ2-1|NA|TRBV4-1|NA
CASSQDRGRRIHNEQFF
TGCGCCAGCAGCCAAGATCGGGGCAGACGAATTCACAATGAGCAGTTCTTC
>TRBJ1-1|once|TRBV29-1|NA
CSVDRTRVGGEAFF
TGCAGCGTTGATAGAACGCGGGTTGGTGGTGAAGCTTTCTTT
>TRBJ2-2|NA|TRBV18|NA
CASSPTMVIGNTGELFF
TGTGCCAGCTCACCAACGATGGTTATAGGGAACACCGGGGAGCTGTTTTTT
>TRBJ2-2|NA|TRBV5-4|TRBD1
CASSPRTGSNTGELFF
TGTGCCAGCAGTCCACGGACAGGATCGAACACCGGGGAGCTGTTTTTT
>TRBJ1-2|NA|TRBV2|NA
CASSVGGNYGYTF
TGTGCCAGCAGTGTCGGGGGCAACTATGGCTACACCTTC
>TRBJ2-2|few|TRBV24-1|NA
CATSDSVTNTGELFF
TGTGCCACCAGTGATTCGGTCACGAACACCGGGGAGCTGTTTTTT
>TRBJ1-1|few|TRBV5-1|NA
CASSVNRVYPEAFF
TGCGCCAGCAGCGTAAACAGGGTTTATCCTGAAGCTTTCTTT
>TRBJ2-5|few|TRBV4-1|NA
CASSQGGSEGIKTQYF
TGCGCCAGCAGCCAAGGGGGATCGGAGGGGATAAAGACCCAGTACTTC
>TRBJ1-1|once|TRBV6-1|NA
CASSESYQAEAFF
TGTGCCAGCAGTGAAAGTTATCAGGCTGAAGCTTTCTTT